Listed here are 15 T cell receptor beta chains from one sample, sequenced in a study of T-cell memory formation after mild COVID-19. TCRdb re-derived calls from the 5' RACE reads in MiXCR, one entry per CDR3 protein. The sample consists of about 200,000 distinct CDR3 sequences, over 9.5% of them appearing once. Sequences were obtained from PBMCs or a T cell subset sorted from them (not recorded which). The receptors shown here come from a young man who had mild COVID-19 (a few samples of this study predate the infection). Cell type and time point are not known.

The V call is TRBV20-1, the J call TRBJ2-7; 7 bases align to TRBD1. The germline CDR1 and CDR2 sequences are DFQATT and SNEGSKA (reference sequence). This CDR3 region has 13 residues. Trimming removed 5 bases from V and 0 bases from J; junction bases left unmatched: 4. CDR3 DNA: TGCAGTGCTGTCCGGGACAGCTCCTACGAGCAGTACTTC. Encoded protein: CSAVRDSSYEQYF.

This clonotype was recorded at least ten times. The chain is built from TRBV5-1 and TRBJ2-5; unclear D gene. Germline CDR1 is SGHRS and CDR2 is YFSETQ. The CDR3 spans 15 residues. V lost 4 bases to trimming and J lost 5 bases, with 18 bases between them. The CDR3 loop reads CASSTGRIGVETQYF. The CDR3 coding sequence is TGCGCCAGCAGCACCGGTCGTATTGGGGTGGAGACCCAGTACTTC.

This clonotype occurred a few times. V gene TRBV7-9 combines with J gene TRBJ1-2, with D perhaps matching TRBD1 (5 bases). The CDR3 has 15 residues. V was clipped by 3 bases and J by 5 bases, with 16 bases between them. Germline V gene data show CDR1 as SEHNR and CDR2 as FQNEAQ (reference sequence). This CDR3 is CASSFDRDGSYGYTF. Here the CDR3 DNA reads TGTGCCAGCAGCTTCGACCGGGACGGATCATATGGCTACACCTTC.

The chain is built from TRBV5-8 and TRBJ2-5; 7 nucleotides align to TRBD1. The CDR3 spans 16 residues. V shed 4 bases, J shed 2 bases, and the junction held 11 bases outside the gene matches. The germline V gene encodes CDR1 SGHTS and CDR2 YDEGEE. CDR3 in DNA: TGTGCCAGCAGCCGGACGATAGGGGGCCTTCAAGAGACCCAGTACTTC. Translated: CASSRTIGGLQETQYF.

This clonotype was observed many times. V is TRBV24-1 and J is TRBJ2-3; D is unresolved. CDR1 and CDR2 from the germline V gene are KGHDR and SFDVKD. Trimming left V 0 bases short and J 2 bases short, with 17 bases between. CDR3 length: 18 amino acids. CDR3 coding DNA: TGTGCCACCAGTGATTTGCGACAAGCACCTCTACACACAGATACGCAGTATTTT. This sequence encodes CATSDLRQAPLHTDTQYF.

The V gene is TRBV12-3 or TRBV12-4, the J gene TRBJ1-2, with 7 bases identical to TRBD1. The V segment lost 4 bases and the J segment 7 bases; nucleotides outside the gene matches: 9. This CDR3 comprises 14 residues. The CDR3 spells CASSSVGTARGYTF. The CDR3 nucleotides are TGTGCCAGCAGTTCCGTCGGGACAGCCCGTGGCTACACCTTC.

V and J are TRBV20-1 and TRBJ2-2; D could derive from TRBD1 or TRBD2 (5 bases each). The V gene's germline CDR1 is DFQATT and CDR2 SNEGSKA (reference sequence). V was clipped by 5 bases and J by 3 bases, with 10 bases between them. The CDR3 is made up of 13 amino acids. CDR3 in DNA: TGCAGTGCTCGGGACCGCTACACCGGGGAGCTGTTTTTT. As protein: CSARDRYTGELFF.

This sequence joins TRBV7-9 and TRBJ2-3; 7 nucleotides align to TRBD2. CDR1 SEHNR and CDR2 FQNEAQ come from the germline V gene (reference sequence). Trimming cost V 10 bases and J 4 bases; bases outside gene matches: 8. This CDR3 contains 13 residues. The CDR3 sequence: CATSSRGADTQYF. The DNA of the CDR3 is TGTGCCACCTCCTCCCGGGGGGCAGATACGCAGTATTTT.

The V call is TRBV28, the J call TRBJ1-1; 10 nucleotides match TRBD1. The CDR3 has 13 amino acids. Looked up from germline, CDR1 is MDHEN and CDR2 is SYDVKM. V lost 4 bases to trimming and J lost 6 bases; unmatched junction nucleotides: 2. The CDR3 is CASSSGQGSEAFF. In DNA, the CDR3 is TGTGCCAGCAGTTCGGGACAGGGGTCTGAAGCTTTCTTT.

This sequence joins TRBV12-3 or TRBV12-4 and TRBJ1-2; 8 nucleotides align to TRBD1. The CDR3 consists of 14 residues. Unmatched junction bases numbered 7, after V lost 6 bases and J lost 4 bases. CDR3 in DNA: TGTGCCAGCAGAGCCGGACAGGGAGGCTATGGCTACACCTTC. It specifies CASRAGQGGYGYTF.

This clonotype was recorded a few times. J is TRBJ2-5 and V is TRBV20-1; no definite D call. Trimming took off 2 bases at V and 3 bases at J, with 7 bases between the two ends. Per the germline V gene, CDR1 is DFQATT and CDR2 is SNEGSKA (reference sequence). The CDR3 sequence is 12 residues long. The CDR3 reads CSARRYKETQYF. DNA of the CDR3: TGCAGTGCTAGACGTTATAAAGAGACCCAGTACTTC.

J is TRBJ1-3 and V is TRBV7-2; D unclear. Germline loops: CDR1 SGHTA, CDR2 FQGNSA. The CDR3 is made up of 15 amino acids. Trimming removed 3 bases from V and 0 bases from J, with 9 bases in between. CDR3: CASSFRTSSGNTIYF. The CDR3 nucleotides read TGTGCCAGCAGCTTCAGAACAAGCTCTGGAAACACCATATATTTT. The variable domain in full, with the rest retrieved from reference TRBV7-2 and TRBJ1-3, is GAGVSQSPSNKVTEKGKDVELRCDPISGHTALYWYRQSLGQGLEFLIYFQGNSAPDKSGLPSDRFSAERTGGSVSTLTIQRTQQEDSAVYLCASSFRTSSGNTIYFGEGSWLTVV.

This clonotype appeared many times. The chain employs TRBV20-1 and TRBJ1-1, with 8 bases matching TRBD1. Germline V gene data show CDR1 as DFQATT and CDR2 as SNEGSKA (reference sequence). V lost 2 bases and J lost 5; bases outside the gene matches: 7. The CDR3 spans 14 residues. The CDR3 spells CSARSWTGLTEAFF. Written as DNA, the CDR3 is TGCAGTGCTAGATCTTGGACAGGGCTGACTGAAGCTTTCTTT.

V usage is TRBV10-3 and J usage is TRBJ2-5, with D perhaps TRBD2 (6 bases). This CDR3 has 14 residues. V was cut by 0 bases and J by 8 bases, with 13 bases left in between. The germline gives CDR1 ENHRY, CDR2 SYGVKD. The CDR3 DNA sequence: TGTGCCATCAGTGAGTCTACGCAAGGGACTACCCAGTACTTC. As protein: CAISESTQGTTQYF.

The J gene is TRBJ2-3, the V gene TRBV20-1; TRBD2 might be the D (7 bases). CDR3 length equals 13 residues. Germline-derived CDR1 and CDR2 are DFQATT and SNEGSKA (reference sequence). DNA for the CDR3: TGCAGCTGGGGGGGGCGGAACACAGATACGCAGTATTTT. Amino acids: CSWGGRNTDTQYF.